This note documents a single TCR beta chain sequence. These data originate in a study of sequential checkpoint blockade in melanoma. Study context: Randomization was 1:1 between first-line nivolumab→ipilimumab and ipilimumab→nivolumab.

Specified treatment: randomized to nivolumab then ipilimumab (arm A) or the reverse (arm B). Per the germline V gene, CDR1 is MDHEN and CDR2 is SYDVKM. This CDR3 has 15 amino acids. Unmatched junction bases numbered 8, after V lost 6 bases and J lost 1 base. TCRdb's copy holds only in-frame clones and misses some; the assay was immunoSEQ multiplex PCR. Here the sample spans about 22,000 clones, about two thirds being singletons. The sequence was collected from a human donor with melanoma. Sequences were derived from CD8+ T cells sorted from blood (inferred from file names), sampled from a patient given nivolumab and ipilimumab in sequence. V and J are TRBV28 and TRBJ2-7; 8 bases are a match to TRBD1. This CDR3 is CASRPGTGLSYEQYV. DNA for the CDR3: TGTGCCAGCAGACCTGGGACAGGACTTTCCTACGAGCAGTACGTC.